Listed below are T cell receptor beta chains from one sample, sequenced in a study of T-cell reconstitution after alpha-beta-depleted transplantation in children. TCRdb itself ran the PCR reads through MiXCR, one entry per CDR3 protein. The sample lists approximately 650,000 distinct CDR3 sequences; about an eighth were seen once. Sequencing used PBMCs, obtained before TCRalphabeta/CD19-depleted stem cell transplant. The source is a girl aged 2-15 years with congenital amegakaryocytic thrombocytopenia, due to receive a stem cell transplant. CDR3s include the opening cysteine and the closing phenylalanine or tryptophan. Each record gives: V gene, clone size, J gene, CDR3 protein. Size tells how often a clone was seen (once, few, many) or the class of an expanded clone, and some rows leave it out.

>TRBV2|many|TRBJ2-2
CASAWLNTGELFF
>TRBV5-6|.|TRBJ1-5
CASSSRDLHTPQHF
>TRBV20-1|many|TRBJ2-5
CSARDISMSGEVEVETQYF
>TRBV29-1|many|TRBJ2-2
CIVSRTGDLTGELFF
>TRBV19|.|TRBJ1-2
CASSISEFDGYTF
>TRBV5-1|.|TRBJ2-7
CASSLVAGVEQYF
>TRBV4-2|many|TRBJ2-1
CASSQDELGLARYNEQFF
>TRBV20-1|few|TRBJ2-7
CSARSGRTHEQYF
>TRBV5-1|few|TRBJ1-1
CASSLVSSSGRNTEAFF
>TRBV6-2/TRBV6-3|many|TRBJ2-3
CASSSRIITQYF
>TRBV6-1|many|TRBJ2-5
CASTPATGVETQYF
>TRBV20-1|many|TRBJ2-1
CSARRTSGYNEQFF
>TRBV5-1|.|TRBJ2-1
CASSLELRNEQFF
>TRBV7-2|.|TRBJ2-3
CASSLEHSDTQYF
>TRBV7-9|.|TRBJ1-3
CASRPGQTGNTIYF
>TRBV10-3|few|TRBJ2-7
CAIRKAGASYEQYF
>TRBV29-1|.|TRBJ2-1
CSAERGTGNEQFF
>TRBV5-8|.|TRBJ2-3
CASSFGTSGADTQYF
>TRBV29-1|many|TRBJ2-1
CSVSGTGTFILNNEQFF
>TRBV20-1|.|TRBJ2-1
CSARDREREGLDEQFF
>TRBV5-5|.|TRBJ2-2
CASSYSGTGVDGELFF
>TRBV27|many|TRBJ1-6
CASSFVAGGNSPLHF
>TRBV20-1|many|TRBJ2-1
CSARDERQGGYNEQFF
>TRBV10-3|many|TRBJ1-2
CAISEDRGLFYGYTF
>TRBV6-2/TRBV6-3|many|TRBJ2-1
CASRRPGYSYNEQFF
>TRBV20-1|.|TRBJ2-1
CNARGWTASGPYNEQFF
>TRBV6-5|.|TRBJ2-5
CASSYSVGPGWTQYF
>TRBV20-1|many|TRBJ2-1
CSARRQGSGYNEQFF
>TRBV7-7|many|TRBJ2-1
CASMAGGFISEQFF
>TRBV28|.|TRBJ2-1
CASSPGESSYNEQFF
>TRBV5-1|few|TRBJ2-5
CASSSLAGGLETQYF
>TRBV12-3/TRBV12-4|many|TRBJ2-1
CASNDAWNEQFF
>TRBV6-1|many|TRBJ2-1
CASSGDRGTGNEQFF
>TRBV7-6|.|TRBJ2-3
CASSFLSGGSTDTQYF
>TRBV11-2|many|TRBJ2-6
CASSLKSGANVLTF
>TRBV5-1|few|TRBJ2-1
CASSLEGLVWVNEQFF
>TRBV5-4|many|TRBJ2-1
CASSLMGPLYNEQFF
>TRBV30|few|TRBJ2-1
CAWSWSGSEQFF
>TRBV6-1|.|TRBJ2-3
CASALGGGTDTQYF
>TRBV6-5|many|TRBJ1-5
CASSYGLPGGQPQHF
>TRBV7-9|few|TRBJ2-2
CASTDPGTSTGELFF
>TRBV20-1|few|TRBJ2-3
CSARSALLSTDTQYF
>TRBV3-1|.|TRBJ2-5
CASSQEVETQYF
>TRBV29-1|.|TRBJ1-2
CSVRTGVFYGYTF
>TRBV12-3/TRBV12-4|few|TRBJ2-7
CASSRRTGAIDEQYF